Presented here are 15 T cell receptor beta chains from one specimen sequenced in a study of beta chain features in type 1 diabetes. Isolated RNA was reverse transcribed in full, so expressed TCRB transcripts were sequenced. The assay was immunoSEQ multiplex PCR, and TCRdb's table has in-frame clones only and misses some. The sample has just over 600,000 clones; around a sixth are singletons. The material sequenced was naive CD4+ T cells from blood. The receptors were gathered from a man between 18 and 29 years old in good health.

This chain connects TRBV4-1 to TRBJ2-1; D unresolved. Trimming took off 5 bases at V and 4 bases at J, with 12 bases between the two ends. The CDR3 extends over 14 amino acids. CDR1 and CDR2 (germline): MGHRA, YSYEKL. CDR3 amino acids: CASSSLRRYNEQFF. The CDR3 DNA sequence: TGCGCCAGCAGCTCTCTTCGGAGATACAATGAGCAGTTCTTC.

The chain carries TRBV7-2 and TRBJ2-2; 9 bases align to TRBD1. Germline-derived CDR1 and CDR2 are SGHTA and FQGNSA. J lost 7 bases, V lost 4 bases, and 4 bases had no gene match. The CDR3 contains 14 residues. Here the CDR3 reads CASSSRQGGGELFF. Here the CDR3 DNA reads TGTGCCAGCAGCTCCCGACAGGGGGGCGGGGAGCTGTTTTTT.

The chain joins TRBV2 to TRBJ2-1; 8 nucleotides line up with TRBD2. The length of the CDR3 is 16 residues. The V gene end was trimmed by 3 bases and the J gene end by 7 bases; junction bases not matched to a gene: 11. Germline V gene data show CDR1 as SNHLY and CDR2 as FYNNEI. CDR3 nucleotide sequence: TGTGCCAGCAGTGATACGGGAGGGCGCTTGGGTAATGAGCAGTTCTTC. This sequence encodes CASSDTGGRLGNEQFF.

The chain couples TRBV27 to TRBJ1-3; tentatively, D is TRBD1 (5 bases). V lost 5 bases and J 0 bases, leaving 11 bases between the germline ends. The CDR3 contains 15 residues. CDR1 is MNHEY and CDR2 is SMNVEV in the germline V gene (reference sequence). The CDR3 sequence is CASSMAGLSGNTIYF. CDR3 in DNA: TGTGCCAGCAGTATGGCAGGGCTCTCTGGAAACACCATATATTTT.

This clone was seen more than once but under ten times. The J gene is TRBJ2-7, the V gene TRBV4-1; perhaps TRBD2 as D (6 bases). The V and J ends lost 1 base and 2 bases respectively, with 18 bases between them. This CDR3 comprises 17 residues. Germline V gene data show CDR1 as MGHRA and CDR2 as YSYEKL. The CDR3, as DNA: TGCGCCAGCAGCCAAGTCCGGGTCCGGGGAGGCCCCTACGAGCAGTACTTC. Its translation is CASSQVRVRGGPYEQYF.

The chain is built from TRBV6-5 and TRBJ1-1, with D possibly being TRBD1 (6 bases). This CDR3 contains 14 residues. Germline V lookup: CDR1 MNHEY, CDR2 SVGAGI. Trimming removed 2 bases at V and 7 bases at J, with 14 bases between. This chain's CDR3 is CASSYNGQTYEAFF. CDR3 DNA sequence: TGTGCCAGCAGTTACAACGGACAGACATATGAAGCTTTCTTT.

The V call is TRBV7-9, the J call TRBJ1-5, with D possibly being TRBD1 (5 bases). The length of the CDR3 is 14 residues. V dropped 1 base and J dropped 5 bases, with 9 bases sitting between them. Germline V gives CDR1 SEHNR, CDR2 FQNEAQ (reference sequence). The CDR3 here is CASSLVGGDQPQHF. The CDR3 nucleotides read TGTGCCAGCAGCTTAGTTGGGGGGGATCAGCCCCAGCATTTT.

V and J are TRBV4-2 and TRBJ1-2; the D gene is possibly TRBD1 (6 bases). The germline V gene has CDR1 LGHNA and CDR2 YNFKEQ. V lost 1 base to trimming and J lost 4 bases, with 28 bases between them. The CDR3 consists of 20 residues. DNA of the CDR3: TGTGCCAGCAGCCAAGTAAGACTCGAGATTTTGACGGGACAAAGCTATGGCTACACCTTC. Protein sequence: CASSQVRLEILTGQSYGYTF.

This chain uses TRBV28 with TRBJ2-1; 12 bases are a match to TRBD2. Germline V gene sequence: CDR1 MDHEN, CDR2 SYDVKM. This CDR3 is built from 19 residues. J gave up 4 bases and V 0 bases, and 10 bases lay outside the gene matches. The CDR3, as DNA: TGTGCCAGCAGTTTATGGGTCCGGGCTAGCGGGAGGGGATACAATGAGCAGTTCTTC. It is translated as CASSLWVRASGRGYNEQFF.

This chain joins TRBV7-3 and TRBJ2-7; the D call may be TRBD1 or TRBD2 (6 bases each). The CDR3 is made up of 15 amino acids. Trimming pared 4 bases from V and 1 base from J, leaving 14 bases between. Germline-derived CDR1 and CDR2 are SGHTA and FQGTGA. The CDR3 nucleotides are TGTGCCAGCAGCTCGGTCGGAGGGGGGTCCTACGAGCAGTACTTC. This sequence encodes CASSSVGGGSYEQYF.

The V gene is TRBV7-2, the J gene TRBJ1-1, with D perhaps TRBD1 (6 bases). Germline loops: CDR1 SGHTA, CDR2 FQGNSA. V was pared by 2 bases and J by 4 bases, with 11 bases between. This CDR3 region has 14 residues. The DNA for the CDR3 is TGTGCCAGCAGCTTAAAGGGGGAGAGCACTGAAGCTTTCTTT. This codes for CASSLKGESTEAFF.

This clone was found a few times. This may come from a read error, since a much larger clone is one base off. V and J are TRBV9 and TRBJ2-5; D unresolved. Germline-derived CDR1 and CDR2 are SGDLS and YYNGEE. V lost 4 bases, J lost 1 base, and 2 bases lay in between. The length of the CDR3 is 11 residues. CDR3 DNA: TGTGCCAGCAGCCTCCAAGAGACCCAGTACTTC. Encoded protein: CASSLQETQYF.

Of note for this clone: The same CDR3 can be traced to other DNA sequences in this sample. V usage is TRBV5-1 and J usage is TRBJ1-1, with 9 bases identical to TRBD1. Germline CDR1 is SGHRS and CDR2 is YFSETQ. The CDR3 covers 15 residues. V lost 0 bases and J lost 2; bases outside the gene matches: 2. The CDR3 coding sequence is TGCGCCAGCAGCTTGGGGACAGGGGCCAACACTGAAGCTTTCTTT. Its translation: CASSLGTGANTEAFF.

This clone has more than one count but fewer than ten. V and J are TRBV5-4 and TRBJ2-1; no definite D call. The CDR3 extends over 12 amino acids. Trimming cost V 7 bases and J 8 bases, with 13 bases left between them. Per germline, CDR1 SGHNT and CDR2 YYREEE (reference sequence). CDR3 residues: CASGALAYEQFF. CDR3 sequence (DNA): TGTGCCAGCGGCGCCTTAGCCTATGAGCAGTTCTTC.

CDR3 region: CASSLERGKQFF. Written as DNA, the CDR3 is TGTGCCAGCAGCTTAGAGAGGGGGAAGCAGTTCTTC. This rearrangement joins TRBV5-6 to TRBJ2-1, with D possibly TRBD1 on 6 matching bases. The V and J ends lost 2 bases and 11 bases respectively, with 11 bases between them. The CDR3 covers 12 residues. CDR1 SGHDT and CDR2 YYEEEE come from the germline V gene.